This T cell receptor (beta chain) was identified during a study of T cell responses to AZD1222 COVID-19 vaccine. A remark on this clone: Its cognate antigen is unknown.

General observations from the study: Clonal diversity was possibly underestimated; the donors were predominantly white British and more often female. Regions 160-218 and 743-854 dominated among vaccine-associated CD4 TCRs spanning spike. Samples come after the peak T cell response, not at day 14. Close to half of spike-specific TCRs reportedly recognize unmutated variant regions.

The trim removed 4 bases at V and 3 bases at J, leaving 10 bases unmatched. The CDR3 totals 16 residues. Germline V gene lookup returns CDR1 SGHNT and CDR2 YYREEE (reference sequence). The protocol was immunoSEQ multiplex PCR, while the TCRdb copy is restricted to in-frame clones and leaves out a portion. The sample carries 140,000 to 150,000 clones, more than 85% recorded once. The source of this sequence is an adult who had recovered from COVID-19. V gene TRBV5-4 combines with J gene TRBJ2-7, with 10 positions matching TRBD2. The sample here was peripheral blood, taken after recovery from COVID-19. The CDR3 bases are TGTGCCAGCAGCGCCGGACTAGCGGCGGAGGTCTACGAGCAGTACTTC. This translates into CASSAGLAAEVYEQYF.